Shown below are 18 T cell receptor beta chains from a single sample sequenced in a study of T cells in Graves' hyperthyroidism and ophthalmopathy. RNA transcripts served as the template for amplifying TCR beta CDR3 regions. RT-PCR in the first round (using the HTBI primer set) targeted the TCR CDR3. TCRdb reanalysed the multiplex PCR reads using MiXCR and keeps one entry per CDR3 protein. The sample holds approximately 24,000 distinct CDR3 sequences; less than 65% are singletons and the top ten take under 30%. Material for sequencing was blood. The receptors derive from a woman aged 35 to 49 with Graves' hyperthyroidism that later progressed to Graves' ophthalmopathy.

The rearrangement uses TRBV19 and TRBJ2-1; 8 nucleotides line up with TRBD2. The CDR3 sequence is 13 residues long. Trimming cost V 6 bases and J 10 bases; bases outside gene matches: 8. CDR1 is LNHDA and CDR2 is SQIVND in the germline V gene (reference sequence). The CDR3 coding sequence is TGTGCCAGTAGCACCCGGGGGGGGTCCGAGCAGTTCTTC. It specifies CASSTRGGSEQFF.

V gene TRBV3-1 combines with J gene TRBJ1-4; D perhaps matches TRBD1 (6 bases). The CDR3 is 16 residues long. Trimming shortened V by 3 bases and J by 5 bases, and 16 bases separated the two germline ends. CDR1 LGHDT and CDR2 YNNKEL come from the germline V gene (reference sequence). CDR3 nucleotide sequence: TGTGCCAGCAGCCAGACAGGTTTGGGCCTCAATGAAAAACTGTTTTTT. Translated: CASSQTGLGLNEKLFF. Together with reference TRBV3-1 and TRBJ1-4, the CDR3 gives the full variable domain: DTAVSQTPKYLVTQMGNDKSIKCEQNLGHDTMYWYKQDSKKFLKIMFSYNNKELIINETVPNRFSPKSPDKAHLNLHINSLELGDSAVYFCASSQTGLGLNEKLFFGSGTQLSVL.

With respect to this clonotype: Its ends do not fully match the called genes, so a read error is possible. The chain has TRBV6-1 and TRBJ2-7; perhaps TRBD2 as D (6 bases). The CDR3 runs 14 residues. In germline, CDR1 is MNHNS, CDR2 SASEGT. CDR3 in DNA: TGTACCAGCAGTGAAAAGATAGGGAGGAACGAGCAGTACTTC. It encodes CTSSEKIGRNEQYF.

This clonotype was picked up a small number of times. The chain joins TRBV28 to TRBJ2-4; 10 positions agree with TRBD1. This CDR3 region has 15 residues. V shed 6 bases, J shed 1 base, and the junction held 3 bases outside the gene matches. Germline assignment: CDR1 MDHEN and CDR2 SYDVKM. The CDR3 DNA is TGTGCCAGCAGCGGACAGGGGGAGGCCAAAAACATTCAGTACTTC. It is translated as CASSGQGEAKNIQYF. Looking up the rest from reference TRBV28 and TRBJ2-4 gives the full variable domain: DVKVTQSSRYLVKRTGEKVFLECVQDMDHENMFWYRQDPGLGLRLIYFSYDVKMKEKGDIPEGYSVSREKKERFSLILESASTNQTSMYLCASSGQGEAKNIQYFGAGTRLSVL.

This clonotype was seen once. V usage is TRBV5-1 and J usage is TRBJ2-6; maybe TRBD1 (6 bases). The CDR3 spans 15 residues. Germline V lookup: CDR1 SGHRS, CDR2 YFSETQ. Trimming left V 5 bases short and J 0 bases short, with 9 bases between. The chain's CDR3 is CASRQGLSGANVLTF. In DNA, the CDR3 is TGCGCCAGCAGACAGGGCCTCTCTGGGGCCAACGTCCTGACTTTC.

The chain recombines TRBV6-5 with TRBJ2-1; possible D gene TRBD2, 5 bases. Trimming stripped 2 bases from V and 6 bases from J, with 17 bases between. CDR1 and CDR2 (germline): MNHEY, SVGAGI. The CDR3 runs 16 residues. The CDR3 region has the DNA TGTGCCAGCAGTTACGGAGGAGGCATCTCATTCAATGAGCAGTTCTTC. It codes for CASSYGGGISFNEQFF.

This clonotype came up once. This chain's CDR3 is CASSLPGGEQYF. The CDR3 region has the DNA TGTGCCAGCAGCCTACCAGGGGGCGAGCAGTACTTC. The chain combines TRBV7-9 with TRBJ2-7, with 7 bases aligning to TRBD1. Trimming at V came to 5 bases and at J to 6 bases, leaving 4 bases not matched to a gene. The CDR3 is 12 residues long. CDR1 is SEHNR, CDR2 FQNEAQ, per germline (reference sequence).

The chain combines TRBV9 with TRBJ2-1, with TRBD1 matching 10 bases. In germline, CDR1 is SGDLS, CDR2 YYNGEE. The CDR3 loop spans 17 amino acids. V lost 2 bases and J lost 1; bases outside the gene matches: 6. The CDR3 region is CASSVTPGQGSYNEQFF. The CDR3 bases are TGTGCCAGCAGCGTGACACCGGGACAGGGGTCCTACAATGAGCAGTTCTTC.

In its sample, this clonotype ranks as medium-sized. The chain recombines TRBV2 with TRBJ2-2, with D unclear. CDR3 length: 13 amino acids. From germline, CDR1 is SNHLY and CDR2 FYNNEI. The V end lost 6 bases, the J end lost 0 bases, and 5 bases lay between the germline ends. The CDR3 sequence: CASSDANTGELFF. Written as DNA, the CDR3 is TGTGCCAGCAGCGATGCGAACACCGGGGAGCTGTTTTTT. Together with reference TRBV2 and TRBJ2-2, the CDR3 gives the full variable domain: EPEVTQTPSHQVTQMGQEVILRCVPISNHLYFYWYRQILGQKVEFLVSFYNNEISEKSEIFDDQFSVERPDGSNFTLKIRSTKLEDSAMYFCASSDANTGELFFGEGSRLTVL.

The chain couples TRBV7-8 to TRBJ1-6; weak D call: TRBD1 (6 bases). This CDR3 is 16 amino acids long. Germline V gene lookup returns CDR1 SGHVS and CDR2 FQNEAQ. Trimming shortened V by 1 base and J by 9 bases, and 16 bases separated the two germline ends. In DNA, the CDR3 is TGTGCCAGCAGCTTAGGGGGTAGGGGGGAACGTTCACCCCTCCACTTT. It specifies CASSLGGRGERSPLHF.

This clonotype was seen a few times. This chain links TRBV6-5 with TRBJ1-1; TRBD1 agrees at 8 bases. Losses at the gene ends were 5 bases for V and 1 base for J; bases not matched to a gene: 3. CDR1 and CDR2 (germline): MNHEY, SVGAGI. The CDR3 is made up of 14 amino acids. CDR3 DNA sequence: TGTGCCAGCAGTAAAGGACAGGGGAACACTGAAGCTTTCTTT. Translated: CASSKGQGNTEAFF.

This clonotype was counted at least ten times. The chain is built from TRBV20-1 and TRBJ2-2, with 10 bases that match TRBD2. Germline trimming cut 2 bases from V and 4 bases from J; bases unmatched to any gene: 4. This CDR3 region has 15 residues. Per the germline V gene, CDR1 is DFQATT and CDR2 is SNEGSKA (reference sequence). The CDR3 is CSARSSGRATGELFF. In DNA, the CDR3 is TGCAGTGCTAGATCGAGCGGGAGGGCCACCGGGGAGCTGTTTTTT.

The sample holds many counts of this clonotype. The chain links TRBV28 to TRBJ1-6, with D tentatively TRBD1 (6 bases). The V end lost 2 bases, the J end lost 10 bases, and 12 bases lay between the germline ends. CDR3 length: 14 residues. CDR1 and CDR2 (germline): MDHEN, SYDVKM. The CDR3 here is CASSLVQGNSPLHF. In DNA, the CDR3 is TGTGCCAGCAGTTTAGTACAGGGAAACTCACCCCTCCACTTT.

This chain joins TRBV5-5 and TRBJ2-7; 7 positions match TRBD2. The CDR3 sequence is 16 residues long. V lost 0 bases to trimming and J lost 4 bases; unmatched junction nucleotides: 10. Germline assignment: CDR1 SGHKS and CDR2 YYEKEE (reference sequence). For the CDR3, the DNA is TGTGCCAGCAGCTTGGCCACGTCGGGAGGTCGGTACGAGCAGTACTTC. As protein: CASSLATSGGRYEQYF.

This clonotype was counted once. The rearrangement uses TRBV5-1 and TRBJ1-1; the D gene is possibly TRBD1 (5 bases). With 3 bases removed from V and 0 bases from J, the gap between germline ends came to 12 bases. The CDR3 has 15 amino acids. Germline CDR1 is SGHRS and CDR2 is YFSETQ. CDR3 loop: CASSSSGDLNTEAFF. The CDR3 region has the DNA TGCGCCAGCAGCTCCTCGGGGGACTTGAACACTGAAGCTTTCTTT.

J is TRBJ1-2 and V is TRBV6-1; no reliable D call. In germline, CDR1 is MNHNS, CDR2 SASEGT. This CDR3 is 13 amino acids long. Deletions cut 5 bases from V and 1 base from J, with 8 bases between. The CDR3 DNA reads as TGTGCCAGCAGTCGAGATATTAACTATGGCTACACCTTC. Its translation: CASSRDINYGYTF.

In its sample, this clonotype was seen many times. The genes are TRBV6-1 and TRBJ1-4; D uncertain. The CDR3 is 12 amino acids. Between the trimmed V and J ends, which lost 6 bases and 4 bases, there was a span of 6 bases. The germline V gene encodes CDR1 MNHNS and CDR2 SASEGT. This CDR3 reads CASSSFNEKLFF. CDR3 sequence (DNA): TGTGCCAGCAGCAGCTTTAATGAAAAACTGTTTTTT.

This rearrangement joins TRBV5-1 to TRBJ2-5; D may be TRBD1 or TRBD2 (5 bases each). V lost 4 bases and J lost 1, with 8 bases in between. There are 13 residues in the CDR3. From germline, CDR1 is SGHRS and CDR2 YFSETQ. The CDR3 nucleotides are TGCGCCAGCAGCGACAGCGGCCAAGAGACCCAGTACTTC. It specifies CASSDSGQETQYF.